Listed below are T cell receptor beta chains from one sample, sequenced in a study of blood T cell repertoires in COVID-19. Sequencing was performed with immunoSEQ multiplex PCR; in TCRdb, only in-frame clones are kept and a portion is missing. The data show about 24,000 clones, about two thirds seen once. Input material: peripheral blood. These receptors were taken from a woman aged 80 or older with acute or convalescent COVID-19. The CDR3 runs from the conserved cysteine through the conserved F or W. D genes are given only for firm matches. Expanded clones are given a class, and other clones once, few, many or no size at all.

CDR3	DNA	D	J	V	size
CASSRPSGGAEGEQFF	TGTGCCAGCAGTCGCCCTAGCGGGGGGGCCGAGGGTGAGCAGTTCTTC	TRBD2	TRBJ2-1	TRBV2	.
CASSPLAGVDNEQFF	TGTGCCAGCTCACCACTAGCGGGAGTTGACAATGAGCAGTTCTTC	TRBD2	TRBJ2-1	TRBV18	.
CASSFGATPQYF	TGTGCCAGCAGTTTTGGGGCCACCCCGCAGTACTTC	.	TRBJ2-7	TRBV12-3/TRBV12-4	.
CASSFSIRAANEKLFF	TGTGCCAGTAGTTTCTCCATCAGGGCGGCTAATGAAAAACTGTTTTTT	.	TRBJ1-4	TRBV19	.
CASSQGYLVSYEQYF	TGCGCCAGCAGCCAAGGTTACCTAGTCTCCTACGAGCAGTACTTC	.	TRBJ2-7	TRBV4-1	few
CASSFSRTSGGSTDTQYF	TGTGCCAGCAGTTTCTCCCGGACTAGCGGGGGTAGCACAGATACGCAGTATTTT	TRBD2	TRBJ2-3	TRBV28	.
CASSPLSGTPLNSPLHF	TGTGCCAGCAGTCCCCTTTCCGGGACACCTTTAAATTCACCCCTCCACTTT	.	TRBJ1-6	TRBV6-6	.
CSGTGGYGYTF	TGCAGTGGGACAGGAGGCTATGGCTACACCTTC	TRBD1	TRBJ1-2	TRBV20-1	.
CASSSGQGEVYGYTF	TGTGCCAGCAGTTCCGGACAGGGGGAAGTCTATGGCTACACCTTC	TRBD1	TRBJ1-2	TRBV28	.
CASSLAQTSGQYF	TGCGCCAGCAGCTTGGCACAGACCTCTGGGCAGTATTTT	.	TRBJ2-3	TRBV5-1	few
CASTTAGTGLGYRGYTF	TGTGCCAGCACCACCGCCGGGACAGGCCTCGGATATAGGGGCTACACCTTC	TRBD1	TRBJ1-2	TRBV28	few
CASSQDRTSGYTF	TGTGCCAGCTCACAGGACAGGACCAGTGGCTACACCTTC	TRBD1	TRBJ1-2	TRBV18	.
CASSPDSGITDTQYF	TGTGCCAGCAGCCCCGATAGCGGAATCACAGATACGCAGTATTTT	.	TRBJ2-3	TRBV5-4	.
CASFGGLAGGTDTQYF	TGTGCCAGCTTTGGGGGGCTAGCGGGTGGCACAGATACGCAGTATTTT	TRBD2	TRBJ2-3	TRBV2	.
CASSRRLGGNTEAFF	TGTGCCAGCAGCCGCCGACTCGGAGGGAACACTGAAGCTTTCTTT	.	TRBJ1-1	TRBV11-2	.
CASSPRGYEQYF	TGTGCCAGCTCACCACGAGGCTACGAGCAGTACTTC	.	TRBJ2-7	TRBV18	.
CASSQRSGRLSYNEQFF	TGTGCCAGCAGCCAGAGGTCTGGTCGACTCTCCTACAATGAGCAGTTCTTC	.	TRBJ2-1	TRBV11-3	.
CASNDRGFPEAFF	TGTGCCAGCAACGACAGGGGGTTCCCTGAAGCTTTCTTT	TRBD1	TRBJ1-1	TRBV6-6	.
CASSSGTFNQPQHF	TGTGCCAGCAGCTCCGGGACATTTAATCAGCCCCAGCATTTT	.	TRBJ1-5	TRBV7-2	.
CASSRQGGRTEAFF	TGTGCCAGTTCCCGACAAGGAGGCAGGACTGAAGCTTTCTTT	.	TRBJ1-1	TRBV19	.
CASSAGLAGAEQFF	TGTGCCAGCAGCGCGGGACTAGCGGGAGCTGAGCAGTTCTTC	TRBD2	TRBJ2-1	TRBV9	.
CAWAEGPYEQYF	TGTGCCTGGGCGGAGGGACCCTACGAGCAGTACTTC	.	TRBJ2-7	TRBV30	.
CASSLGTGPYEQYF	TGTGCCAGCAGCCTGGGGACAGGGCCCTACGAGCAGTACTTC	TRBD1	TRBJ2-7	TRBV3-1/TRBV3-2	.
CASTLRDSLNYGYTF	TGTGCCAGCACCCTCCGGGACAGCCTTAACTATGGCTACACCTTC	TRBD1	TRBJ1-2	TRBV13	.
CASSPLFTNYGYTF	TGCGCCAGCAGCCCCCTATTTACCAACTATGGCTACACCTTC	.	TRBJ1-2	TRBV5-1	.
CASSEGRGYGYTF	TGTGCCAGCAGCGAGGGCAGGGGCTATGGCTACACCTTC	.	TRBJ1-2	TRBV14	.
CASSLGGGTDTQYF	TGCGCCAGCAGCTTGGGCGGGGGCACAGATACGCAGTATTTT	.	TRBJ2-3	TRBV5-1	.
CATRGQSNQPQHF	TGTGCCACCCGGGGACAGAGCAATCAGCCCCAGCATTTT	TRBD1	TRBJ1-5	TRBV15	.
CASGPEIYEQYF	TGTGCTAGTGGGCCGGAGATCTACGAGCAGTACTTC	.	TRBJ2-7	TRBV12-5	.
CASSLGQSSYNEQFF	TGTGCCAGCTCCCTGGGACAGAGCTCCTACAATGAGCAGTTCTTC	TRBD1	TRBJ2-1	TRBV18	.
CASTTLGGAGGSEQFF	TGCGCCAGCACAACCCTCGGAGGCGCGGGAGGCAGTGAGCAGTTCTTC	TRBD2	TRBJ2-1	TRBV5-1	.
CASSKALAGSTYEQYF	TGTGCCAGCAGCAAAGCGCTGGCAGGGTCGACCTACGAGCAGTACTTC	.	TRBJ2-7	TRBV21-1	.
CASSLSLDRLRYGYTF	TGTGCCAGCAGTTTATCCTTGGACAGGCTCCGTTATGGCTACACCTTC	TRBD1	TRBJ1-2	TRBV28	.
CASTVNTGELFF	TGTGCCAGCACAGTGAACACCGGGGAGCTGTTTTTT	.	TRBJ2-2	TRBV12-3/TRBV12-4	once
CATSFPSTRVWYF	TGTGCCACCTCCTTCCCCTCTACTCGTGTGTGGTACTTC	.	TRBJ2-7	TRBV27	.
CASSIPGTEDYGYTF	TGTGCCAGTAGTATCCCTGGGACAGAAGACTATGGCTACACCTTC	TRBD1	TRBJ1-2	TRBV19	.
CASSMGVNTEAFF	TGCGCCAGCAGCATGGGAGTGAACACTGAAGCTTTCTTT	.	TRBJ1-1	TRBV5-1	.
CASSRDRTEAFF	TGTGCCAGCAGCCGGGACAGGACTGAAGCTTTCTTT	TRBD1	TRBJ1-1	TRBV3-1/TRBV3-2	.
CAIRISGGYEQYF	TGTGCCATCAGGATATCAGGGGGCTACGAGCAGTACTTC	TRBD1	TRBJ2-7	TRBV10-3	.
CASTGTGGLGELFF	TGTGCCAGCACCGGGACAGGGGGCCTCGGGGAGCTGTTTTTT	TRBD1	TRBJ2-2	TRBV7-6	.
CASSSKIGVAFTDTQYF	TGTGCCAGCAGCTCTAAGATAGGCGTAGCGTTCACAGATACGCAGTATTTT	.	TRBJ2-3	TRBV7-6	.
CASSERASGGNNEQFF	TGCGCCAGCAGTGAGCGAGCTAGCGGGGGGAACAATGAGCAGTTCTTC	TRBD2	TRBJ2-1	TRBV10-2	.
CASSDWRGRRDTQYF	TGTGCCAGCAGTGACTGGAGGGGGCGAAGAGATACGCAGTATTTT	.	TRBJ2-3	TRBV28	few